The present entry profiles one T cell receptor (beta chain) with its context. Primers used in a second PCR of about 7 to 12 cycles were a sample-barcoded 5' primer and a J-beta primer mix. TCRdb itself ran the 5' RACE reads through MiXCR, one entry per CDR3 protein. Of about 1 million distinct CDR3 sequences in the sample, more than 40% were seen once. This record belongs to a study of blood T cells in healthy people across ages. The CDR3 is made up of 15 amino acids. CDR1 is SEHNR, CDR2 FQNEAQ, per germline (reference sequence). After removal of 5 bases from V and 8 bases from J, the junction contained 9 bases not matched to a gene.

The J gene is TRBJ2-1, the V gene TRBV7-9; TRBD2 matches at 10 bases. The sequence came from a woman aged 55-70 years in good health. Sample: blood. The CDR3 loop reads CASSVLAGELYEQFF. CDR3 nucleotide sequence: TGTGCCAGCAGCGTCCTAGCGGGAGAGTTATATGAGCAGTTCTTC.